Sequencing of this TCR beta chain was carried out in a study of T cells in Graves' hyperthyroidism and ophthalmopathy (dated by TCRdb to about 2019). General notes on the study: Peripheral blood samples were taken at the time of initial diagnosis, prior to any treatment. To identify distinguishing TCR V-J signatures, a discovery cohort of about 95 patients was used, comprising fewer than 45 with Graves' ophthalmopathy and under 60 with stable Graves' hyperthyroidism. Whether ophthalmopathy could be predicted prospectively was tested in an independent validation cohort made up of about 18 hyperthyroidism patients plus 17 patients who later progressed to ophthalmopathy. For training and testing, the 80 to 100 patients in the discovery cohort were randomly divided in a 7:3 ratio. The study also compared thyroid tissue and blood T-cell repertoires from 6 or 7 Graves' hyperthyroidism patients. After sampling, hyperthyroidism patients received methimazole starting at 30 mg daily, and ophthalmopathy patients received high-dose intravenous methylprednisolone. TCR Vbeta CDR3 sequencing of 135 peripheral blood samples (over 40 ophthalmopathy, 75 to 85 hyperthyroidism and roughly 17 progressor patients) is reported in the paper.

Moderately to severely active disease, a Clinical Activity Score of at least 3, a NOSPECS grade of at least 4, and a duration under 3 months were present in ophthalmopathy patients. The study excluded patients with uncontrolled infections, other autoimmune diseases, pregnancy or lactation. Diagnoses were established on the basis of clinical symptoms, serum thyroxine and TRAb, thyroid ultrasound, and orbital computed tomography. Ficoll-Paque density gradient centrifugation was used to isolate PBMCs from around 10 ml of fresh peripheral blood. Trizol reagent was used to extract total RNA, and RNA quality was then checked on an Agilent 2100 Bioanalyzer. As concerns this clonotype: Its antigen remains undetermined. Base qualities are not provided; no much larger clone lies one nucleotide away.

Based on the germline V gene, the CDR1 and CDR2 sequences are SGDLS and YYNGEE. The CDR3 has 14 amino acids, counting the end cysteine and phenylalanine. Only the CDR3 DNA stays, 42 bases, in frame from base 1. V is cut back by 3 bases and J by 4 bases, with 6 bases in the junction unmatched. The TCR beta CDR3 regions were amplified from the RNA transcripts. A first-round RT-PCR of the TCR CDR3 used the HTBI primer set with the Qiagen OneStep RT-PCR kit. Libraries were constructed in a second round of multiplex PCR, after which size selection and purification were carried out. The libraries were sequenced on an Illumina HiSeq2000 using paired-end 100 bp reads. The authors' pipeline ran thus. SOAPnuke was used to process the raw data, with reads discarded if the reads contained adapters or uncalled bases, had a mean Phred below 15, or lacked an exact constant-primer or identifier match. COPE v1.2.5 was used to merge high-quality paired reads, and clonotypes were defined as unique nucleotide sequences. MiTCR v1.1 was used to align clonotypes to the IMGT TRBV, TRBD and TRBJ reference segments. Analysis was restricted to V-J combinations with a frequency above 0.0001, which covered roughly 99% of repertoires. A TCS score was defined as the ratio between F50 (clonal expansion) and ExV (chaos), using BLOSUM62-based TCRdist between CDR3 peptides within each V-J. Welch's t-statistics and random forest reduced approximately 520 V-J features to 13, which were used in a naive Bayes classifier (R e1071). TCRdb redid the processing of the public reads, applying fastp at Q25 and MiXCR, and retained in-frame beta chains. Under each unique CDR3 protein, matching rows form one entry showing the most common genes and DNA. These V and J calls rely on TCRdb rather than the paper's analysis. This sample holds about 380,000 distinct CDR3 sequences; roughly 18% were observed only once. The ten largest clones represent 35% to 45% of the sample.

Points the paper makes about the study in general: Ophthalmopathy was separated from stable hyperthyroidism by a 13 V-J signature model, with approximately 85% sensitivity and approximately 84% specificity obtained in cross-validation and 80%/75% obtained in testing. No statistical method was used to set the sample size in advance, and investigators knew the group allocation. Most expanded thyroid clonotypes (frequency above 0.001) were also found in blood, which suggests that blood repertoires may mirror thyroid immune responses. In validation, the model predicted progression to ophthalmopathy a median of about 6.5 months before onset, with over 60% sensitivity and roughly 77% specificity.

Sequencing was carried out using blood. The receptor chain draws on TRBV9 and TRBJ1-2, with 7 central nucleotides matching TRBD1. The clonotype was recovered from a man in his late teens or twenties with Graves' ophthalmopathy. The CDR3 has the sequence CASSAVTGRYGYTF. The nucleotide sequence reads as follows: TGTGCCAGCAGCGCCGTGACAGGGCGCTATGGCTACACCTTC.